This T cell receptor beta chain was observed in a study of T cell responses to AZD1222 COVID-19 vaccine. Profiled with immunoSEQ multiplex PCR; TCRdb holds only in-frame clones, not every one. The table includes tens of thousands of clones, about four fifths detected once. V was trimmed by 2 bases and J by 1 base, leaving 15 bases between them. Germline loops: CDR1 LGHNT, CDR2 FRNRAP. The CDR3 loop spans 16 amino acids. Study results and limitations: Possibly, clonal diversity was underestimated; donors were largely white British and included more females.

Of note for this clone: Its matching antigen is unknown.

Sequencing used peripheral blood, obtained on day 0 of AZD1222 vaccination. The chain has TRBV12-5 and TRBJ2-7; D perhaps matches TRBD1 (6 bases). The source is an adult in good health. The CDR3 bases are TGTGCTAGTGGTTTGACCGCGTATGGGACATCCTACGAGCAGTACTTC. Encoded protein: CASGLTAYGTSYEQYF.